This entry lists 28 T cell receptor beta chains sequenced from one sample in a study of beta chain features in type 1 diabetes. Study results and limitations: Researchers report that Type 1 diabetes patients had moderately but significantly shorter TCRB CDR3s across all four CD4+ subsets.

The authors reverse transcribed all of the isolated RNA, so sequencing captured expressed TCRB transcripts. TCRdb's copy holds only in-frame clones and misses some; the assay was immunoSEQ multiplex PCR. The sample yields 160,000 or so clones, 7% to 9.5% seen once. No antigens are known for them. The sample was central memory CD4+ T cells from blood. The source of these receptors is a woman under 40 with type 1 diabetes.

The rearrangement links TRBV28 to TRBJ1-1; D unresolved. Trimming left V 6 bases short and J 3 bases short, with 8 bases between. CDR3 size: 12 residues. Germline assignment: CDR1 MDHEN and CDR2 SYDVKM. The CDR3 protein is CASRQFDTEAFF. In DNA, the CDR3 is TGTGCCAGCAGACAGTTCGACACTGAAGCTTTCTTT.

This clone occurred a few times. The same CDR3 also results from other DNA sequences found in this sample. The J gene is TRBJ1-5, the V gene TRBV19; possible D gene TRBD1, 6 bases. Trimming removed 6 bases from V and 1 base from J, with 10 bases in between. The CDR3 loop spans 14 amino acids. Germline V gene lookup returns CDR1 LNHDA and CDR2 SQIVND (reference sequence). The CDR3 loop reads CASRTGTSNQPQHF. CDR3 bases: TGTGCCAGTAGAACCGGGACAAGCAATCAGCCCCAGCATTTT.

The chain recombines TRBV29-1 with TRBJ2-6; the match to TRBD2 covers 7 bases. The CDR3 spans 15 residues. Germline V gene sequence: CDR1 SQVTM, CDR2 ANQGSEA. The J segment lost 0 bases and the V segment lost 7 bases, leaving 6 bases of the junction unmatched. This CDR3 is CSAGTGGSGANVLTF. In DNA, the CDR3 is TGCAGCGCCGGGACGGGGGGCTCTGGGGCCAACGTCCTGACTTTC.

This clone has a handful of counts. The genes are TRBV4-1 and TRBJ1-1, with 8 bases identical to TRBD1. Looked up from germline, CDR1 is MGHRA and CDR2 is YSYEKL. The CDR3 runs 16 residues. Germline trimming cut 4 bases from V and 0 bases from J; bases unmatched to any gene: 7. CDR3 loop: CASSPRQGIMNTEAFF. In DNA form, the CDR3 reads TGCGCCAGCAGCCCCAGACAGGGGATAATGAACACTGAAGCTTTCTTT.

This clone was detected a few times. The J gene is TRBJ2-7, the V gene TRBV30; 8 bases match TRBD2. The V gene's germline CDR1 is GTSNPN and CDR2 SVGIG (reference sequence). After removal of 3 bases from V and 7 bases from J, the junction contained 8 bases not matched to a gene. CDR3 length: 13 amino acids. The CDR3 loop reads CAWRGAGVGEQYF. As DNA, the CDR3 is TGTGCCTGGAGGGGAGCGGGAGTGGGGGAGCAGTACTTC.

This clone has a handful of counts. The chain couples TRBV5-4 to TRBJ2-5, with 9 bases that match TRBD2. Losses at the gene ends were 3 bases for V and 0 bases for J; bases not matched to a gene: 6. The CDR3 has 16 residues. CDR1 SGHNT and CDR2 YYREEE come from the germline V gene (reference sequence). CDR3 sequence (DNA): TGTGCCAGCAGCTCTGGGGGACTAGCAGACCAAGAGACCCAGTACTTC. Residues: CASSSGGLADQETQYF.

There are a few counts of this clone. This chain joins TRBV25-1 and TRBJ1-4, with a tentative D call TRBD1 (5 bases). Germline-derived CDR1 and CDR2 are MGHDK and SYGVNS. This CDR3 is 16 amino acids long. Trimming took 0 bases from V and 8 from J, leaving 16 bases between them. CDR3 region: CASSEYPGTGEEKLFF. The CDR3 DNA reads TGTGCCAGCAGTGAATACCCCGGGACGGGAGAGGAAAAACTGTTTTTT.

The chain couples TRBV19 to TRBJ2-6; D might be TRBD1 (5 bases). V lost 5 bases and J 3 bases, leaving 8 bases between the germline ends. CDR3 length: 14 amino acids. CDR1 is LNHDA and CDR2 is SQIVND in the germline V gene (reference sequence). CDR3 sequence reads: CASSAGYGANVLTF. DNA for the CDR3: TGTGCCAGTAGTGCAGGGTATGGGGCCAACGTCCTGACTTTC.

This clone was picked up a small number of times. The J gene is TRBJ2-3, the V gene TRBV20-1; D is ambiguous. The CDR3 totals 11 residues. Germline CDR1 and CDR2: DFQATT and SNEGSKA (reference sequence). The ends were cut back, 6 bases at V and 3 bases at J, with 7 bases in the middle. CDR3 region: CSASETDTQYF. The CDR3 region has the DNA TGCAGTGCAAGCGAGACAGATACGCAGTATTTT.

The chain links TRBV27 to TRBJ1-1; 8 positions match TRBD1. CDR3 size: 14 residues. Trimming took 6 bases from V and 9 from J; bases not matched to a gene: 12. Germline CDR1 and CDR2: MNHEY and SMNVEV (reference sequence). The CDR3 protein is CASSAGQGVEKAFF. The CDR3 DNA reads TGTGCCAGCAGCGCCGGACAGGGTGTTGAAAAAGCTTTCTTT.

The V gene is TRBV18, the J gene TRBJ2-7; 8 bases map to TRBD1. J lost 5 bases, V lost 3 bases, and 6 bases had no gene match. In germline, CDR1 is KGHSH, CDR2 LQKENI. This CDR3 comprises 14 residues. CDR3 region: CASSPPTGEDEQYF. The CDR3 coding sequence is TGTGCCAGCTCACCGCCGACAGGGGAAGACGAGCAGTACTTC. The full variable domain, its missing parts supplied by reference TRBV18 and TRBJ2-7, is NAGVMQNPRHLVRRRGQEARLRCSPMKGHSHVYWYRQLPEEGLKFMVYLQKENIIDESGMPKERFSAEFPKEGPSILRIQQVVRGDSAAYFCASSPPTGEDEQYFGPGTRLTVT.

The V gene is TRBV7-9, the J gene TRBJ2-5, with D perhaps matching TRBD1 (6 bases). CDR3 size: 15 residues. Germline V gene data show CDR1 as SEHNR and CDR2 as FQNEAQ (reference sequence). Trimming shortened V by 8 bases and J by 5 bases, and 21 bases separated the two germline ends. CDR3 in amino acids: CASGGIEAGAETQYF. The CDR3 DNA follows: TGTGCCAGCGGCGGAATAGAGGCAGGGGCCGAGACCCAGTACTTC.

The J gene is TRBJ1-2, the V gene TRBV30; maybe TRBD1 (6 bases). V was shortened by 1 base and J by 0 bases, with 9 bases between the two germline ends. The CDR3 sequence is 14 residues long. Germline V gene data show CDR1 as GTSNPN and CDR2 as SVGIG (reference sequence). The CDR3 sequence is CAWSDRVANYGYTF. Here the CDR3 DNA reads TGTGCCTGGAGTGACAGGGTAGCTAACTATGGCTACACCTTC.

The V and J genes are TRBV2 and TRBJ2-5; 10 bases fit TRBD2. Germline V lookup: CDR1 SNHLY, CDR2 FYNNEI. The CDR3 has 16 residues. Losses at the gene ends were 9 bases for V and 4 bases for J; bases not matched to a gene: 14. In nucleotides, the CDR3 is TGTGCCAGGAGGAGAGTTTCAGCGGGAGGGCGAGAGACCCAGTACTTC. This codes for CARRRVSAGGRETQYF.

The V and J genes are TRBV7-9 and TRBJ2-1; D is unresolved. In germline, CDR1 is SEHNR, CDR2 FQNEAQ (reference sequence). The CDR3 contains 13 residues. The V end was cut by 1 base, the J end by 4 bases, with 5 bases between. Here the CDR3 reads CASSLDSYNEQFF. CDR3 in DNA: TGTGCCAGCAGCTTAGATTCGTACAATGAGCAGTTCTTC.

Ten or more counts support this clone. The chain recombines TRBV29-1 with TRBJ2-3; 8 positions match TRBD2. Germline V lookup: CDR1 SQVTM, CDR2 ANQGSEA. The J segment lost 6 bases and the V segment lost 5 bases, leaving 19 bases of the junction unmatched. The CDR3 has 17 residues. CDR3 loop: CSVPPATSGTVTDTQYF. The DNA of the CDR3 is TGCAGCGTTCCACCAGCAACTAGCGGAACCGTCACCGATACGCAGTATTTT.

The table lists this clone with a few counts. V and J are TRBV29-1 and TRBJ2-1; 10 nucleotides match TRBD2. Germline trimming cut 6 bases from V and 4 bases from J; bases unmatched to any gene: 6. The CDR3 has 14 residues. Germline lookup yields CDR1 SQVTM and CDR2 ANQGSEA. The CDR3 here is CSVLGLAEYNEQFF. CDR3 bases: TGCAGCGTCCTAGGACTAGCGGAGTACAATGAGCAGTTCTTC.

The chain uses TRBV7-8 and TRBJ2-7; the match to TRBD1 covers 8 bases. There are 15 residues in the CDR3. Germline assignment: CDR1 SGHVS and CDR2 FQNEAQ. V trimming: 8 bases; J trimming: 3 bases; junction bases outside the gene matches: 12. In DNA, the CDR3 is TGTGCCAGCCGGACAGGGACAGGAAGCTTCTACGAGCAGTACTTC. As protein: CASRTGTGSFYEQYF.

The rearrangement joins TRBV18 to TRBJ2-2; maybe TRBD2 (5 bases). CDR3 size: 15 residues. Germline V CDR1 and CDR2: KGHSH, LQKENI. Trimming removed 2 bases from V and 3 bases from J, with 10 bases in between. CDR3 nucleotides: TGTGCCAGCTCACCAATACAAGCGGACACCGGGGAGCTGTTTTTT. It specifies CASSPIQADTGELFF.

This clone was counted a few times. The DNA of the CDR3 is TGTGCCAGCAGAGGACTAGCGGAGACAGATACGCAGTATTTT. Its translation: CASRGLAETDTQYF. The chain carries TRBV4-2 and TRBJ2-3, with 10 bases aligning to TRBD2. CDR1 and CDR2 (germline): LGHNA, YNFKEQ. J lost 3 bases, V lost 6 bases, and 3 bases had no gene match. There are 14 residues in the CDR3.

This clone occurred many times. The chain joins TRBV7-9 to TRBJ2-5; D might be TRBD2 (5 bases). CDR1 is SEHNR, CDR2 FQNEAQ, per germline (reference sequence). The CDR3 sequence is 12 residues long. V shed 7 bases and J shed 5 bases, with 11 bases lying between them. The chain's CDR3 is CASNRGLETQYF. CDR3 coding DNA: TGTGCCAGCAACCGGGGATTGGAGACCCAGTACTTC.

In DNA form, the CDR3 reads TGTGCCAGTAGCCATACCGGGACAGTGAACACCGGGGAGCTGTTTTTT. Protein: CASSHTGTVNTGELFF. This rearrangement joins TRBV19 to TRBJ2-2, with 7 positions matching TRBD1. The germline V gene has CDR1 LNHDA and CDR2 SQIVND (reference sequence). The CDR3 loop spans 16 amino acids. The trim removed 6 bases at V and 1 base at J, leaving 8 bases unmatched.

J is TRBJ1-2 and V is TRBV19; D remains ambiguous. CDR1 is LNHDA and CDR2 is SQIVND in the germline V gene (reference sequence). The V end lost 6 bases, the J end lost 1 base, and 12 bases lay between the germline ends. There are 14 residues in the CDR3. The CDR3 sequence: CASRVAGINYGYTF. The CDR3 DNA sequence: TGTGCCAGTAGGGTGGCAGGAATTAACTATGGCTACACCTTC.

CDR3 sequence: CASSDSGKFYNEQFF. For the CDR3, the DNA is TGTGCCAGCAGTGATAGCGGGAAGTTCTACAATGAGCAGTTCTTC. J is TRBJ2-1 and V is TRBV6-6, with 8 bases matching TRBD2. Germline lookup yields CDR1 MNHNY and CDR2 SVGAGI (reference sequence). V was pared by 5 bases and J by 3 bases, with 6 bases of the junction left unmatched. The CDR3 is 15 residues long.

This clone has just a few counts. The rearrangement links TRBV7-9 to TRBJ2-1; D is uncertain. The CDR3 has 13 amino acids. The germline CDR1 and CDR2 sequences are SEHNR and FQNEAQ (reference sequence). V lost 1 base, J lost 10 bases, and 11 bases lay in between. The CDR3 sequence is CASSLDGPWEQFF. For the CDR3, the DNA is TGTGCCAGCAGCTTAGATGGCCCCTGGGAGCAGTTCTTC.

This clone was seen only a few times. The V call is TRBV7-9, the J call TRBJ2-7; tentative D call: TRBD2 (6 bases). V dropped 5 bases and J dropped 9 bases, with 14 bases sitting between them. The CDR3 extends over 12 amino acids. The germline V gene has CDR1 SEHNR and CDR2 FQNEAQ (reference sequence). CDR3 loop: CASSGGPEGQYF. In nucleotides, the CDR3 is TGTGCCAGCAGCGGGGGACCGGAGGGGCAGTACTTC.

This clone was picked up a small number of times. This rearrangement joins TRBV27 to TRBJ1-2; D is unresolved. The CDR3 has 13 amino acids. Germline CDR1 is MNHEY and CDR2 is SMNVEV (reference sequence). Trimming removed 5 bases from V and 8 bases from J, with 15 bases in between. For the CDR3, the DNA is TGTGCCAGCAGTCCCACCTACGGGATAGGCTACACCTTC. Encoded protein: CASSPTYGIGYTF.

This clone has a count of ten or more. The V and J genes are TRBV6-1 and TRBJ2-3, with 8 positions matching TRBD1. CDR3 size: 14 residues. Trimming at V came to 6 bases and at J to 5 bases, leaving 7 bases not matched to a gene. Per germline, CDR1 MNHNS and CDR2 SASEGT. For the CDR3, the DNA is TGTGCCAGCAGGGGACAGGCGAAGGAAGATACGCAGTATTTT. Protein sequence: CASRGQAKEDTQYF.